This T cell receptor beta chain was obtained from a study of T cell repertoires in cytomegalovirus infection. Overall study findings and caveats: HLA-C-restricted, CMV-specific TCR beta clonotypes were dominant ex vivo.

This clonotype was found once. Its specificity is not known. TCRdb reanalysed the reads using MiXCR and keeps one entry per CDR3 protein. This sample yields 600,000 to 700,000 distinct CDR3 sequences, of which 33% are seen a single time; about 18% belongs to the top ten. The input for sequencing was cultured PBMCs, taken from culture after CMV antigen stimulation. This receptor was identified in a human donor in good health (CMV status not recorded). Some clones in this sample may be carry-over from other donors' samples.

Here the CDR3 DNA reads TGCGCCAGCAGCCATGGGACAGGGGGCACCTACGAGCAGTACTTC. Amino acid sequence: CASSHGTGGTYEQYF. V and J are TRBV4-1 and TRBJ2-7, with 12 nucleotides matching TRBD1. Germline lookup yields CDR1 MGHRA and CDR2 YSYEKL. Trimming removed 3 bases from V and 2 bases from J; junction bases left unmatched: 2. This CDR3 is built from 15 residues.